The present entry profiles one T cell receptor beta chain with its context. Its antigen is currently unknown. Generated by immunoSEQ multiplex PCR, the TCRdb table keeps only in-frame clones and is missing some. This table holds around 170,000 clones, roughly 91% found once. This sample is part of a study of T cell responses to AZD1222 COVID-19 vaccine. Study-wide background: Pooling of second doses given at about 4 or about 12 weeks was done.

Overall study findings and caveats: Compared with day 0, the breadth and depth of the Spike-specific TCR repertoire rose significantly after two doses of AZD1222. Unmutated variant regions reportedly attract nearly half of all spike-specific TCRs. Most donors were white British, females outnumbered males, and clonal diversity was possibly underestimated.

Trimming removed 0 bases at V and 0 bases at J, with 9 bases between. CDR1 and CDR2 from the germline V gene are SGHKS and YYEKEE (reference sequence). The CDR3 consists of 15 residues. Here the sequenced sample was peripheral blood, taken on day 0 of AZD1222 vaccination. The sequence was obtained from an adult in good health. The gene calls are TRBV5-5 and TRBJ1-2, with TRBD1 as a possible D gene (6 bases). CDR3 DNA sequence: TGTGCCAGCAGCTTGGCCAGGGGATCTAACTATGGCTACACCTTC. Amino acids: CASSLARGSNYGYTF.